The 22 T cell receptor beta chains below all came from one sample that was sequenced in a study of OX40 agonist ivuxolimab in advanced cancers. TCRdb's table, derived via immunoSEQ multiplex PCR, lists solely in-frame clones and lacks some. The sample has about 13,000 clones, about 87% seen once. The sample here was CD4+ or CD8+ T cells sorted from blood, taken in a trial of the OX40 agonist ivuxolimab. The receptor set was obtained from an adult with an advanced solid tumor such as melanoma, head and neck, liver or kidney cancer.

This clone was picked up a small number of times. The chain links TRBV13 to TRBJ1-2, with TRBD1 identical over 10 bases. The V gene end was trimmed by 5 bases and the J gene end by 9 bases; junction bases not matched to a gene: 12. The CDR3 is made up of 15 amino acids. CDR1 and CDR2 (germline): PRHDT, FYEKMQ (reference sequence). DNA of the CDR3: TGTGCCAGCAGCGAATCCTTGGGACAGGGGCTTCGCTACACCTTC. It codes for CASSESLGQGLRYTF.

This clone was picked up a small number of times. This sequence joins TRBV9 and TRBJ2-3; TRBD2 aligns across 8 bases. The CDR3 totals 16 residues. Germline CDR1 and CDR2: SGDLS and YYNGEE. Trimming took 0 bases from V and 0 from J; bases not matched to a gene: 3. The chain's CDR3 is CASSVAGGASTDTQYF. CDR3 nucleotide sequence: TGTGCCAGCAGCGTAGCCGGGGGGGCTAGCACAGATACGCAGTATTTT. The full variable domain, its missing parts supplied by reference TRBV9 and TRBJ2-3, is DSGVTQTPKHLITATGQRVTLRCSPRSGDLSVYWYQQSLDQGLQFLIQYYNGEERAKGNILERFSAQQFPDLHSELNLSSLELGDSALYFCASSVAGGASTDTQYFGPGTRLTVL.

The chain uses TRBV10-2 and TRBJ2-2; 10 positions match TRBD1. The ends lost 6 bases at V and 13 bases at J; junction bases unmatched: 11. The CDR3 loop spans 14 amino acids. Germline V gene data show CDR1 as WSHSY and CDR2 as SAAADI. In nucleotides, the CDR3 is TGCGCCAGCAGCCCTGGACAGGGGGTTCTCGGGCTGTTTTTT. It is translated as CASSPGQGVLGLFF.

Here the CDR3 DNA reads TGTGCCTGGAAACTTGCAGGGAGACTCGAGCAGTACTTC. Its protein is CAWKLAGRLEQYF. The chain couples TRBV30 to TRBJ2-7; D is tentatively TRBD1 or TRBD2 (5 bases each). Between the trimmed V and J ends, which lost 4 bases and 6 bases, there was a span of 16 bases. CDR3 size: 13 residues. Germline values: CDR1 GTSNPN, CDR2 SVGIG (reference sequence).

The chain links TRBV6-6 to TRBJ2-6; D not resolved. The CDR3 consists of 14 residues. Between the trimmed V and J ends, which lost 8 bases and 0 bases, there was a span of 8 bases. The germline V gene has CDR1 MNHNY and CDR2 SVGAGI (reference sequence). The CDR3 region has the DNA TGTGCCAGCCGGGTGAGCTCTGGGGCCAACGTCCTGACTTTC. Translated: CASRVSSGANVLTF.

The J gene is TRBJ2-1, the V gene TRBV27; D may be TRBD1 (6 bases). Germline V gives CDR1 MNHEY, CDR2 SMNVEV (reference sequence). The CDR3 has 15 amino acids. The V gene lost 2 bases and the J gene lost 5 bases, with 13 bases spanning the gap. In nucleotides, the CDR3 is TGTGCCAGCAGTTTAATAGGGGGTCGGGACAATGAGCAGTTCTTC. This translates into CASSLIGGRDNEQFF.

This chain uses TRBV7-3 with TRBJ1-2, with D maybe TRBD1 (6 bases). CDR1 is SGHTA, CDR2 FQGTGA, per germline. The ends were cut back, 0 bases at V and 8 bases at J, with 13 bases in the middle. The CDR3 loop spans 14 amino acids. The CDR3 protein is CASSLTGGRGGYTF. The CDR3, as DNA: TGTGCCAGCAGCTTAACGGGGGGGCGCGGAGGCTACACCTTC. The full variable domain, with the rest looked up from reference TRBV7-3 and TRBJ1-2, is GAGVSQTPSNKVTEKGKYVELRCDPISGHTALYWYRQSLGQGPEFLIYFQGTGAADDSGLPNDRFFAVRPEGSVSTLKIQRTERGDSAVYLCASSLTGGRGGYTFGSGTRLTVV.

The genes are TRBV28 and TRBJ2-7, with 9 bases that match TRBD2. This CDR3 is built from 14 residues. Germline CDR1 and CDR2: MDHEN and SYDVKM. Trimming removed 3 bases from V and 4 bases from J; junction bases left unmatched: 4. The CDR3 spells CASSLWRGGYEQYF. The CDR3 DNA sequence: TGTGCCAGCAGTTTGTGGCGGGGGGGTTACGAGCAGTACTTC.

CDR3 amino acids: CASSLFPGGNYGYTF. The CDR3 bases are TGTGCCAGCAGCTTATTTCCGGGGGGTAACTATGGCTACACCTTC. The rearrangement joins TRBV11-2 to TRBJ1-2; D may be TRBD1 (5 bases). This CDR3 spans 15 amino acids. CDR1 SGHAT and CDR2 FQNNGV come from the germline V gene. With 2 bases removed from V and 1 base from J, the gap between germline ends came to 11 bases.

V and J are TRBV6-5 and TRBJ1-5; D is ambiguous. Trimming removed 4 bases from V and 4 bases from J, with 11 bases in between. Germline values: CDR1 MNHEY, CDR2 SVGAGI. The CDR3 covers 14 residues. The CDR3 reads CASSLTSLNQPQHF. CDR3 coding DNA: TGTGCCAGCAGTTTGACATCCCTGAATCAGCCCCAGCATTTT.

This sequence joins TRBV28 and TRBJ2-3; maybe TRBD1 (5 bases). Germline values: CDR1 MDHEN, CDR2 SYDVKM. The CDR3 is made up of 13 amino acids. V was pared by 4 bases and J by 5 bases, with 10 bases between. CDR3 nucleotide sequence: TGTGCCAGCAGTTCCAGGGCCGGAGATACGCAGTATTTT. This encodes CASSSRAGDTQYF.

V usage is TRBV29-1 and J usage is TRBJ1-2; no reliable D call. The germline gives CDR1 SQVTM, CDR2 ANQGSEA. Trimming removed 1 base from V and 1 base from J, with 7 bases in between. This CDR3 has 13 amino acids. In DNA, the CDR3 is TGCAGCGTTGAAGTCGGAAGTAACTATGGCTACACCTTC. Amino acids: CSVEVGSNYGYTF.

This chain links TRBV7-9 with TRBJ2-7; D is uncertain. The CDR3 is 12 amino acids. CDR1 and CDR2 (germline): SEHNR, FQNEAQ (reference sequence). V was clipped by 2 bases and J by 5 bases, with 7 bases between them. The CDR3 spells CASSLIIDEQYF. The DNA for the CDR3 is TGTGCCAGCAGCTTAATCATCGACGAGCAGTACTTC.

Sample share makes this clone medium-sized. The chain employs TRBV27 and TRBJ1-1, with D tentatively TRBD1 (5 bases). The V end lost 3 bases, the J end lost 2 bases, and 10 bases lay between the germline ends. CDR3 length: 14 amino acids. CDR1 is MNHEY and CDR2 is SMNVEV in the germline V gene (reference sequence). The CDR3 reads CASSLIGQNTEAFF. The CDR3 nucleotides read TGTGCCAGCAGTTTGATCGGACAAAACACTGAAGCTTTCTTT.

The chain links TRBV6-5 to TRBJ2-7; perhaps TRBD2 as D (5 bases). In germline, CDR1 is MNHEY, CDR2 SVGAGI. The CDR3 contains 14 residues. The germline V and J ends were trimmed by 5 bases and 3 bases, with 14 bases remaining between them. The CDR3: CASSPRSGVYEQYF. The CDR3 DNA sequence: TGTGCCAGCAGTCCCCGTTCCGGGGTCTACGAGCAGTACTTC.

This sequence joins TRBV6-5 and TRBJ2-7; TRBD2 matches at 11 bases. This CDR3 has 15 amino acids. Unmatched junction bases numbered 3, after V lost 2 bases and J lost 3 bases. Looked up from germline, CDR1 is MNHEY and CDR2 is SVGAGI. CDR3 in amino acids: CASSYGLAGLYEQYF. CDR3 DNA: TGTGCCAGCAGTTACGGACTAGCGGGTCTCTACGAGCAGTACTTC.

Note on this clone: Other DNA variants within this sample encode the same CDR3. The chain joins TRBV28 to TRBJ2-4; D might be TRBD1 (5 bases). Between the trimmed V and J ends, which lost 5 bases and 3 bases, there was a span of 8 bases. The length of the CDR3 is 13 residues. Germline loops: CDR1 MDHEN, CDR2 SYDVKM. The CDR3 reads CASSEGVKNIQYF. CDR3 in DNA: TGTGCCAGCAGTGAAGGGGTCAAAAACATTCAGTACTTC.

CDR3 sequence (DNA): TGTGCCAGCAGCGTAGCTCTCAATGAGCAGTTCTTC. Translation gives CASSVALNEQFF. V gene TRBV9 combines with J gene TRBJ2-1; D uncertain. There are 12 residues in the CDR3. Germline values: CDR1 SGDLS, CDR2 YYNGEE. V lost 0 bases and J lost 6, with 4 bases in between.

The chain carries TRBV5-6 and TRBJ2-3, with TRBD2 matching 7 bases. The CDR3 is made up of 14 amino acids. Unmatched junction bases numbered 2, after V lost 0 bases and J lost 4 bases. CDR1 and CDR2 from the germline V gene are SGHDT and YYEEEE. CDR3 in DNA: TGTGCCAGCAGCTTGGTTGCGGGAGCAGATACGCAGTATTTT. Translated: CASSLVAGADTQYF. The whole variable domain, filled in from reference TRBV5-6 and TRBJ2-3, reads DAGVTQSPTHLIKTRGQQVTLRCSPKSGHDTVSWYQQALGQGPQFIFQYYEEEERQRGNFPDRFSGHQFPNYSSELNVNALLLGDSALYLCASSLVAGADTQYFGPGTRLTVL.

The chain employs TRBV2 and TRBJ2-7, with TRBD1 as a possible D gene (6 bases). This CDR3 comprises 13 residues. The germline V gene has CDR1 SNHLY and CDR2 FYNNEI. The ends were cut back, 1 base at V and 5 bases at J, with 9 bases in the middle. The CDR3 DNA reads TGTGCCAGCAGTGAAGGACAGGTAAACGAGCAGTACTTC. As protein: CASSEGQVNEQYF.

The CDR3 region has the DNA TGCAGCGTTGTGGGGACATCCTGGAATGAGCAGTTCTTC. Its protein product is CSVVGTSWNEQFF. J is TRBJ2-1 and V is TRBV29-1, with D tentatively TRBD1 (6 bases). Trimming shortened V by 4 bases and J by 7 bases, and 14 bases separated the two germline ends. CDR3 length: 13 amino acids. Germline lookup yields CDR1 SQVTM and CDR2 ANQGSEA.

The chain is built from TRBV10-1 and TRBJ1-5, with D possibly matching TRBD1 (6 bases). The CDR3 has 16 residues. V lost 2 bases and J lost 0, with 11 bases in between. Germline CDR1 WNHNN, CDR2 SYGVQD (reference sequence). This CDR3 reads CASSERGGHSNQPQHF. The DNA of the CDR3 is TGCGCCAGCAGTGAGCGGGGGGGGCATAGCAATCAGCCCCAGCATTTT.